A single sample gave rise to the 4 T cell receptor beta chains below, sequenced in a study of blood T cell repertoires in COVID-19. Profiled with immunoSEQ multiplex PCR; TCRdb holds only in-frame clones, not every one. Of 100,000 to 120,000 clones in the sample, 65% to 90% were seen once. The sequenced sample consisted of peripheral blood. These TCRs come from an older man with acute or convalescent COVID-19.

The chain carries TRBV5-1 and TRBJ2-1; 10 positions match TRBD2. CDR3 length equals 18 residues. Germline trimming cut 3 bases from V and 0 bases from J; bases unmatched to any gene: 9. Germline V gives CDR1 SGHRS, CDR2 YFSETQ. The CDR3 loop reads CASSWVAGGGSSYNEQFF. The CDR3 DNA sequence: TGCGCCAGCAGCTGGGTAGCGGGAGGTGGGAGCTCCTACAATGAGCAGTTCTTC.

This clone was detected once. This chain connects TRBV28 to TRBJ2-7; D uncertain. Germline assignment: CDR1 MDHEN and CDR2 SYDVKM. The CDR3 runs 12 residues. V was shortened by 1 base and J by 4 bases, with 5 bases between the two germline ends. The CDR3 coding sequence is TGTGCCAGCAGTTTATCGCAGTACGAGCAGTACTTC. It is translated as CASSLSQYEQYF.

The rearrangement joins TRBV18 to TRBJ2-5, with a possible D match to TRBD2 (6 bases). V lost 0 bases and J lost 5, with 13 bases in between. In germline, CDR1 is KGHSH, CDR2 LQKENI. This CDR3 has 15 amino acids. The CDR3 region is CASSPPGGVRETQYF. In DNA, the CDR3 is TGTGCCAGCTCACCACCGGGGGGAGTGCGGGAGACCCAGTACTTC.

The gene calls are TRBV7-6 and TRBJ1-2; TRBD1 is a possible D gene (6 bases). This CDR3 region has 13 residues. V lost 4 bases and J lost 2, with 8 bases in between. Germline V gene sequence: CDR1 SGHVS, CDR2 FNYEAQ. The CDR3 DNA reads TGTGCCAGCAGCTCCGGACAGAACTATGGCTACACCTTC. Translation: CASSSGQNYGYTF.